Listed here are 18 T cell receptor beta chains from one sample, sequenced in a study of T cell clones after liver transplantation. The repertoire was sequenced with immunoSEQ multiplex PCR; TCRdb's copy has only in-frame clones and lacks some. Of tens of thousands of clones in the sample, 60% to 75% were seen once. Source: CD4+ T cells from blood, taken at the 22-month timepoint. All receptors come from a human patient who received a liver transplant. The T cells may partly be graft donor cells.

The rearrangement links TRBV4-2 to TRBJ2-5, with D possibly TRBD2 on 7 matching bases. Trimming took 2 bases from V and 5 from J, leaving 15 bases between them. Germline V CDR1 and CDR2: LGHNA, YNFKEQ. This CDR3 comprises 15 residues. The CDR3 spells CASSQRRGGQETQYF. CDR3 nucleotides: TGTGCCAGCAGCCAAAGGAGGGGGGGGCAGGAGACCCAGTACTTC.

This clone appeared a few times. V is TRBV19 and J is TRBJ1-2; D not certain. The germline V gene has CDR1 LNHDA and CDR2 SQIVND (reference sequence). V was clipped by 7 bases and J by 3 bases, with 12 bases between them. The CDR3 has 13 amino acids. The CDR3 reads CASNQEGHYGYTF. The CDR3 DNA sequence: TGTGCCAGTAACCAGGAGGGTCACTATGGCTACACCTTC.

The chain joins TRBV28 to TRBJ2-7, with 8 nucleotides matching TRBD1. Per germline, CDR1 MDHEN and CDR2 SYDVKM. V lost 4 bases, J lost 0 bases, and 5 bases stayed unmatched. This CDR3 has 15 amino acids. The DNA for the CDR3 is TGTGCCAGCAGTTCCGGACAGGGAGACTCCTACGAGCAGTACTTC. Translating it yields CASSSGQGDSYEQYF.

The V gene is TRBV5-1, the J gene TRBJ2-2, with D possibly matching TRBD1 (5 bases). The V and J ends lost 4 bases and 4 bases respectively, with 11 bases between them. Germline assignment: CDR1 SGHRS and CDR2 YFSETQ. The CDR3 is 14 residues long. The CDR3 nucleotides read TGCGCCAGCAGCCCTTCGACAGCCACCGGGGAGCTGTTTTTT. The encoded protein is CASSPSTATGELFF.

CDR3 bases: TGTGCCAGCAGTGACACCGGGACTAGCGGGGCCTACGAGCAGTACTTC. Its protein is CASSDTGTSGAYEQYF. This sequence joins TRBV6-1 and TRBJ2-7; 13 bases are shared with TRBD2. This CDR3 is built from 16 residues. Germline V CDR1 and CDR2: MNHNS, SASEGT. Trimming took 3 bases from V and 2 from J; bases not matched to a gene: 4.

This clone was counted between two and nine times. The J gene is TRBJ1-5, the V gene TRBV5-1, with a tentative D call TRBD1 (5 bases). The germline gives CDR1 SGHRS, CDR2 YFSETQ. Trimming left V 1 base short and J 7 bases short, with 12 bases between. This CDR3 is 14 amino acids long. The CDR3 spells CASSLSGLWQPQHF. Here the CDR3 DNA reads TGCGCCAGCAGCTTGTCAGGGCTTTGGCAGCCCCAGCATTTT.

CDR3 DNA: TGTGCCAGCAGCTCCTTCGGACAGGGAACGGGGTACGAGCAGTACTTC. This encodes CASSSFGQGTGYEQYF. V and J are TRBV28 and TRBJ2-7, with 8 bases lining up with TRBD1. From germline, CDR1 is MDHEN and CDR2 SYDVKM. V dropped 6 bases and J dropped 4; count of bases not matched to a gene: 14. The CDR3 runs 16 residues.

The V and J genes are TRBV11-2 and TRBJ1-5; TRBD1 is a possible D gene (5 bases). The germline gives CDR1 SGHAT, CDR2 FQNNGV. This CDR3 contains 16 residues. The V end was cut by 2 bases, the J end by 2 bases, with 13 bases between. The CDR3 region is CASSLSVGLGNQPQHF. DNA of the CDR3: TGTGCCAGCAGCTTAAGTGTGGGGCTCGGCAATCAGCCCCAGCATTTT. The complete variable domain, with remaining parts taken from reference TRBV11-2 and TRBJ1-5, reads EAGVAQSPRYKIIEKRQSVAFWCNPISGHATLYWYQQILGQGPKLLIQFQNNGVVDDSQLPKDRFSAERLKGVDSTLKIQPAKLEDSAVYLCASSLSVGLGNQPQHFGDGTRLSIL.

This clone appeared a few times. J is TRBJ2-4 and V is TRBV6-5; TRBD2 agrees at 16 bases. The CDR3 runs to 16 residues. Germline V gene sequence: CDR1 MNHEY, CDR2 SVGAGI. V lost 2 bases to trimming and J lost 7 bases; unmatched junction nucleotides: 2. CDR3 coding DNA: TGTGCCAGCAGTTACGGGACTAGCGGGGGGGCCAACATTCAGTACTTC. Its translation: CASSYGTSGGANIQYF.

The CDR3 nucleotides read TGTGCCAGCAGCCGGGGTACGTACGAGCAGTACTTC. It specifies CASSRGTYEQYF. The rearrangement joins TRBV7-2 to TRBJ2-7; D is possibly TRBD2 (5 bases). Germline V gene lookup returns CDR1 SGHTA and CDR2 FQGNSA. V was shortened by 5 bases and J by 4 bases, with 9 bases between the two germline ends. The CDR3 spans 12 residues.

Only a few counts were recorded for this clone. The chain uses TRBV7-6 and TRBJ2-1; D possibly corresponds to TRBD2 (6 bases). This CDR3 has 14 residues. Germline assignment: CDR1 SGHVS and CDR2 FNYEAQ. The germline V and J ends were trimmed by 2 bases and 5 bases, with 10 bases remaining between them. The CDR3 is CASSLRLVNNEQFF. The CDR3 DNA reads as TGTGCCAGCAGCTTAAGACTAGTAAACAATGAGCAGTTCTTC.

V usage is TRBV11-3 and J usage is TRBJ2-1; 9 bases match TRBD2. Germline loops: CDR1 SGHNT, CDR2 YENEEA. V was clipped by 1 base and J by 10 bases; unmatched bases: 14. The CDR3 has 17 residues. The chain's CDR3 is CASSLATLSGGSEEQFF. CDR3 coding DNA: TGTGCCAGCAGCTTAGCTACCCTTAGCGGGGGCTCTGAAGAGCAGTTCTTC.

V usage is TRBV5-3 and J usage is TRBJ2-1, with 11 positions matching TRBD2. TRBV5-3 is an open reading frame whose function is uncertain. The junction had 8 bases not matched to a gene; V was cut back by 3 bases and J by 3 bases. This CDR3 spans 17 amino acids. The CDR3 DNA reads as TGTGCCAGAAGCTATATACTCCTAGCGGGGGGCTACAATGAGCAGTTCTTC. Its protein is CARSYILLAGGYNEQFF.

In its sample, this clone was seen once. The J gene is TRBJ2-6, the V gene TRBV19, with TRBD1 identical over 11 bases. J gave up 0 bases and V 7 bases, and 5 bases lay outside the gene matches. In germline, CDR1 is LNHDA, CDR2 SQIVND (reference sequence). The CDR3 is 17 amino acids. CDR3 region: CASTRTGGASGANVLTF. DNA for the CDR3: TGTGCCAGTACCCGGACAGGGGGCGCCTCTGGGGCCAACGTCCTGACTTTC.

V and J are TRBV4-1 and TRBJ2-7, with TRBD2 matching over 8 bases. V was clipped by 5 bases and J by 4 bases; unmatched bases: 10. CDR3 size: 15 residues. CDR1 and CDR2 from the germline V gene are MGHRA and YSYEKL. The CDR3 sequence: CASSSLGLAGYEQYF. The CDR3 DNA follows: TGCGCCAGCAGCTCCCTAGGGCTAGCGGGTTACGAGCAGTACTTC.

V and J are TRBV5-5 and TRBJ1-1, with TRBD1 as a possible D gene (6 bases). The CDR3 contains 14 residues. V lost 6 bases, J lost 6 bases, and 18 bases lay in between. CDR1 and CDR2 (germline): SGHKS, YYEKEE (reference sequence). CDR3 nucleotide sequence: TGTGCCAGCATCCCGGGGGCAGGGCCCGCTGAAGCTTTCTTT. It translates to CASIPGAGPAEAFF.

This clone has just one count. The genes are TRBV11-2 and TRBJ1-5, with D possibly being TRBD1 (5 bases). The CDR3 has 15 residues. V lost 1 base to trimming and J lost 7 bases, with 14 bases between them. Germline V CDR1 and CDR2: SGHAT, FQNNGV. The CDR3 is CASSLGNGGGQPQHF. CDR3 sequence (DNA): TGTGCCAGCAGCTTAGGTAACGGGGGAGGCCAGCCCCAGCATTTT.

The V gene is TRBV28, the J gene TRBJ1-2, with TRBD1 matching over 8 bases. J was trimmed by 9 bases and V by 5 bases; bases with no gene match: 11. Germline CDR1 MDHEN, CDR2 SYDVKM. There are 14 residues in the CDR3. This CDR3 is CASSPDRGTVSYTF. CDR3 coding DNA: TGTGCCAGCAGTCCAGACAGGGGAACGGTAAGCTACACCTTC.